The clone carrying this T cell receptor beta chain has more than one count but fewer than ten. Its cognate antigen is unknown. In germline, CDR1 is SQVTM, CDR2 ANQGSEA. The CDR3 sequence is 14 residues long. Trimming cost V 6 bases and J 5 bases; bases outside gene matches: 8. This record belongs to a study of T cell responses to AZD1222 COVID-19 vaccine. Study at large: Second doses that came at about 4 or about 12 weeks were put together.

TCRdb's copy holds only in-frame clones and misses some; the assay was immunoSEQ multiplex PCR. This sample has 84,000 or so clones, with 90% found just once. Study-level points and caveats: Females outnumbered males among donors, who were mostly white British; clonal diversity was possibly underestimated. Unmutated variant regions are reportedly targeted by nearly half of spike-specific TCRs. Spike-wide vaccine-associated CD4 TCRs dominated at 160-218 and 743-854.

This sequence joins TRBV29-1 and TRBJ2-1, with TRBD1 matching over 9 bases. The sequence was collected from an adult in good health. The source material was peripheral blood, sampled on day 0 of AZD1222 vaccination. In DNA, the CDR3 is TGCAGCGTGAGGGACAGGGTGATAGACAATGAGCAGTTCTTC. The encoded protein is CSVRDRVIDNEQFF.